Following are 25 T cell receptor beta chains from one sample sequenced in a study of Graves' ophthalmopathy and Graves' hyperthyroidism. The study amplified TCR beta CDR3 regions using RNA transcripts. First-round RT-PCR used HTBI primers; second-round multiplex PCR followed. TCRdb fed the multiplex PCR reads into MiXCR, producing one record per CDR3 protein. This table holds around 1,000,000 distinct CDR3 sequences, about 40% found once. Source material: peripheral blood or thyroid tissue (not recorded which). These receptors came from an adult man with Graves' hyperthyroidism.

V gene TRBV5-1 combines with J gene TRBJ2-3; 15 nucleotides agree with TRBD2. The V segment lost 0 bases and the J segment 5 bases; nucleotides outside the gene matches: 4. The germline CDR1 and CDR2 sequences are SGHRS and YFSETQ. The CDR3 is 17 amino acids. CDR3 amino acids: CASSLGTSGRAGDTQYF. The CDR3 region has the DNA TGCGCCAGCAGCTTGGGGACTAGCGGGAGGGCCGGAGATACGCAGTATTTT.

This clonotype was counted ten times or more. The chain couples TRBV11-2 to TRBJ2-5, with D maybe TRBD2 (6 bases). CDR1 and CDR2 from the germline V gene are SGHAT and FQNNGV. Deletions cut 10 bases from V and 1 base from J, with 19 bases between. CDR3 length: 15 residues. The CDR3 region has the DNA TGTGCCACAACTTTGTCGGGAGTTGCCCAAGAGACCCAGTACTTC. It codes for CATTLSGVAQETQYF. Full variable domain (rest looked up from reference TRBV11-2 and TRBJ2-5): EAGVAQSPRYKIIEKRQSVAFWCNPISGHATLYWYQQILGQGPKLLIQFQNNGVVDDSQLPKDRFSAERLKGVDSTLKIQPAKLEDSAVYLCATTLSGVAQETQYFGPGTRLLVL.

Many counts were recorded for this clonotype. CDR3 in amino acids: CASSAPLGNTGELFF. CDR3 nucleotide sequence: TGCGCCAGCAGCGCACCACTAGGGAACACCGGGGAGCTGTTTTTT. The chain uses TRBV5-1 and TRBJ2-2; perhaps TRBD2 as D (5 bases). Germline lookup yields CDR1 SGHRS and CDR2 YFSETQ. The CDR3 is 15 residues long. The V and J ends lost 4 bases and 1 base respectively, with 11 bases between them.

This clonotype was recorded only once. A much larger clone sits a single nucleotide away, making a read error possible. This chain uses TRBV11-1 with TRBJ2-5; no clear D. The CDR3 extends over 13 amino acids. CDR1 is SGHAT, CDR2 FQDESV, per germline (reference sequence). The DNA of the CDR3 is TGTGCCAGCAGCTTACAACACCAAGAGCCCCAGTACTTC. It is translated as CASSLQHQEPQYF.

This clonotype was detected ten times or more. The chain recombines TRBV19 with TRBJ1-1; 10 bases are a match to TRBD1. From germline, CDR1 is LNHDA and CDR2 SQIVND (reference sequence). This CDR3 is built from 16 residues. V was pared by 2 bases and J by 0 bases, with 3 bases of the junction left unmatched. CDR3 DNA sequence: TGTGCCAGTAGTATAAGACAGGGGGCATTGAACACTGAAGCTTTCTTT. As protein: CASSIRQGALNTEAFF.

This clonotype was found a few times. This rearrangement joins TRBV6-6 to TRBJ1-5; a possible D gene is TRBD1 (6 bases). This CDR3 spans 15 amino acids. Trimming took 3 bases from V and 0 from J, leaving 9 bases between them. Germline V lookup: CDR1 MNHNY, CDR2 SVGAGI (reference sequence). The CDR3 sequence: CASSYAGASNQPQHF. The CDR3 DNA is TGTGCCAGCAGTTATGCAGGGGCTAGCAATCAGCCCCAGCATTTT.

The chain joins TRBV10-3 to TRBJ2-7; D remains ambiguous. The germline CDR1 and CDR2 sequences are ENHRY and SYGVKD. V was shortened by 4 bases and J by 9 bases, with 10 bases between the two germline ends. This CDR3 spans 11 amino acids. Here the CDR3 DNA reads TGTGCCATCAGTGCTACGGACGGGCAGTACTTC. Its translation: CAISATDGQYF.

Of note for this clonotype: This may come from a read error, since a much larger clone is one base off. The chain has TRBV9 and TRBJ1-2; D remains unclear. This CDR3 contains 11 residues. The V and J ends lost 0 bases and 7 bases respectively, with 4 bases between them. Germline assignment: CDR1 SGDLS and CDR2 YYNGEE. DNA of the CDR3: TGTGCCAGCAGCGTAGCTACTGGCTACACCTTC. Amino acids: CASSVATGYTF.

The CDR3 region is CSVPDRGLSYEQYF. The CDR3 coding sequence is TGCAGCGTCCCCGACAGGGGGCTCTCCTACGAGCAGTACTTC. The rearrangement uses TRBV29-1 and TRBJ2-7; 10 bases agree with TRBD1. The germline V gene encodes CDR1 SQVTM and CDR2 ANQGSEA. V was clipped by 6 bases and J by 0 bases; unmatched bases: 5. This CDR3 is built from 14 residues.

CDR3 DNA sequence: TGCAGTGCTCATAGGATGGGGGAGGTCCAGTACTTC. This sequence encodes CSAHRMGEVQYF. The J gene is TRBJ2-5, the V gene TRBV20-1, with D perhaps TRBD2 (6 bases). The germline V gene has CDR1 DFQATT and CDR2 SNEGSKA (reference sequence). V was trimmed by 5 bases and J by 10 bases, leaving 17 bases between them. The CDR3 totals 12 residues.

Of note for this clonotype: A junction boundary mismatches the germline segment, possibly from a read error. The chain is built from TRBV5-1 and TRBJ1-5, with a tentative D call TRBD1 (6 bases). This CDR3 region has 15 residues. The germline CDR1 and CDR2 sequences are SGHRS and YFSETQ. CDR3 nucleotide sequence: TGCGCCAGCAGCTTGGGGGGGGCTCACAATCAACCCCATCATTTT. It translates to CASSLGGAHNQPHHF.

This clonotype has just a few counts. The CDR3 reads CASSYPPGQGYYEQYF. The DNA for the CDR3 is TGTGCCAGCAGTTACCCTCCCGGACAGGGGTACTACGAGCAGTACTTC. The chain combines TRBV6-5 with TRBJ2-7; 9 nucleotides agree with TRBD1. V was pared by 2 bases and J by 3 bases, with 8 bases of the junction left unmatched. This CDR3 is 16 amino acids long. Germline V CDR1 and CDR2: MNHEY, SVGAGI.

The chain joins TRBV7-9 to TRBJ2-7; 11 bases line up with TRBD1. The germline gives CDR1 SEHNR, CDR2 FQNEAQ (reference sequence). The ends lost 4 bases at V and 6 bases at J; junction bases unmatched: 11. The CDR3 sequence is 16 residues long. This chain's CDR3 is CASSSTAGTGGFEQYF. Here the CDR3 DNA reads TGTGCCAGCAGCTCAACAGCCGGGACAGGGGGTTTCGAGCAGTACTTC.

This clonotype was recorded many times. V and J are TRBV10-2 and TRBJ2-7; D remains unclear. In germline, CDR1 is WSHSY, CDR2 SAAADI. The CDR3 length is 12 residues. V lost 4 bases to trimming and J lost 2 bases, with 6 bases between them. CDR3 loop: CASSGPPYEQYF. The CDR3 DNA follows: TGCGCCAGCAGTGGCCCCCCCTACGAGCAGTACTTC.

This clonotype was seen a few times. The chain is built from TRBV29-1 and TRBJ2-2, with D unresolved. V was clipped by 4 bases and J by 8 bases, with 5 bases between them. This CDR3 has 10 amino acids. Per germline, CDR1 SQVTM and CDR2 ANQGSEA. The CDR3 DNA reads TGCAGCGTTGTGACAGGGGAGCTGTTTTTT. Its translation: CSVVTGELFF.

The chain couples TRBV5-5 to TRBJ1-1; D uncertain. Germline CDR1 is SGHKS and CDR2 is YYEKEE (reference sequence). The CDR3 runs to 16 residues. V shed 1 base and J shed 1 base, with 14 bases lying between them. CDR3 DNA sequence: TGTGCCAGCAGCTTGATTTACAGAAAAAGGAACACTGAAGCTTTCTTT. Protein product: CASSLIYRKRNTEAFF.

This clonotype was detected only a few times. This chain joins TRBV11-2 and TRBJ2-7, with 9 bases that match TRBD1. Germline V gives CDR1 SGHAT, CDR2 FQNNGV. V lost 7 bases, J lost 2 bases, and 6 bases stayed unmatched. This CDR3 has 14 amino acids. The CDR3 bases are TGTGCCAGCACCGTACGACAGGGGGCCTACGAGCAGTACTTC. Translated: CASTVRQGAYEQYF. The full variable domain, with the rest looked up from reference TRBV11-2 and TRBJ2-7, is EAGVAQSPRYKIIEKRQSVAFWCNPISGHATLYWYQQILGQGPKLLIQFQNNGVVDDSQLPKDRFSAERLKGVDSTLKIQPAKLEDSAVYLCASTVRQGAYEQYFGPGTRLTVT.

The CDR3 DNA follows: TGTGCCACCAGCAGCCCTCTCTTCCAAGGGGAATTAGGGCAGTACTTC. The encoded protein is CATSSPLFQGELGQYF. This chain joins TRBV15 and TRBJ2-7, with D possibly matching TRBD1 (5 bases). Germline CDR1 LNHNV, CDR2 YYDKDF (reference sequence). V was shortened by 3 bases and J by 9 bases, with 24 bases between the two germline ends. This CDR3 has 16 residues.

This clonotype occurred a few times. The V call is TRBV2, the J call TRBJ2-2; 9 positions match TRBD1. This CDR3 has 14 amino acids. J was trimmed by 6 bases and V by 10 bases; bases with no gene match: 9. Germline CDR1 and CDR2: SNHLY and FYNNEI. Written as DNA, the CDR3 is TGTGCCACTAAGGGGACAGGGAAGGCCGGGGAGCTGTTTTTT. It specifies CATKGTGKAGELFF.

In regard to this clonotype: This could be a read error, since a much larger clone is one nucleotide away. The chain couples TRBV20-1 to TRBJ1-1; D is unclear. Germline V gene sequence: CDR1 DFQATT, CDR2 SNEGSKA (reference sequence). V lost 0 bases to trimming and J lost 0 bases, with 5 bases between them. The CDR3 is made up of 13 amino acids. CDR3 sequence (DNA): TGCAGTGCTAGAGATCAAATGAACACTGAAGCTTTCTTT. Its translation: CSARDQMNTEAFF.

The V and J genes are TRBV12-3 or TRBV12-4 and TRBJ2-7; D gene uncertain. The CDR3 consists of 12 residues. With 6 bases removed from V and 7 bases from J, the gap between germline ends came to 13 bases. The chain's CDR3 is CASRTRLSEQYF. The CDR3 DNA reads as TGTGCCAGCAGGACAAGACTGTCTGAGCAGTACTTC.

This clonotype was recorded at least ten times. V gene TRBV7-8 combines with J gene TRBJ1-2; 7 nucleotides line up with TRBD1. Unmatched junction bases numbered 4, after V lost 5 bases and J lost 4 bases. CDR1 is SGHVS and CDR2 is FQNEAQ in the germline V gene. The CDR3 sequence is 13 residues long. The chain's CDR3 is CASSAGGGYGYTF. The DNA of the CDR3 is TGTGCCAGCAGCGCAGGGGGAGGCTATGGCTACACCTTC.

The V and J genes are TRBV9 and TRBJ2-3, with D possibly being TRBD1 or TRBD2 (5 bases each). V lost 3 bases to trimming and J lost 8 bases, with 13 bases between them. This CDR3 spans 13 amino acids. Germline CDR1 and CDR2: SGDLS and YYNGEE. The CDR3 nucleotides read TGTGCCAGCAGCGACCCCCGGGGCGGTACGCAGTATTTT. Residues: CASSDPRGGTQYF.

This clonotype was seen more than once but under ten times. The J gene is TRBJ2-5, the V gene TRBV15; possibly TRBD1 for D (6 bases). CDR1 LNHNV and CDR2 YYDKDF come from the germline V gene (reference sequence). The CDR3 runs to 15 residues. Between the trimmed V and J ends, which lost 3 bases and 5 bases, there was a span of 16 bases. DNA of the CDR3: TGTGCCACCAGCAGCGGGACACCTCGTAGCGAGACCCAGTACTTC. As protein: CATSSGTPRSETQYF.

This clonotype came up many times. CDR3 protein: CASTTDASTQYF. In nucleotides, the CDR3 is TGTGCCAGCACGACAGATGCATCGACCCAGTACTTC. The J gene is TRBJ2-5, the V gene TRBV2, with D maybe TRBD1 (5 bases). The germline CDR1 and CDR2 sequences are SNHLY and FYNNEI. The V and J ends lost 7 bases and 7 bases respectively, with 13 bases between them. This CDR3 spans 12 amino acids.